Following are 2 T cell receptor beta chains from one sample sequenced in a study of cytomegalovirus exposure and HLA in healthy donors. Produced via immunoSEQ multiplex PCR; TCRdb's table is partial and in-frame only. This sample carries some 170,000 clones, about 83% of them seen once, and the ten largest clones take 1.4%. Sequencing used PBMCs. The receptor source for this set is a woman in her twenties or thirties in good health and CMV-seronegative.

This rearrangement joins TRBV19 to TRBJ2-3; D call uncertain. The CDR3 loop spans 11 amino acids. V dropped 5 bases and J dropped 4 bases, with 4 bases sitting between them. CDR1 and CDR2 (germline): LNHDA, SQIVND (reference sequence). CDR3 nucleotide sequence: TGTGCCAGTAGTGGAGCAGATACGCAGTATTTT. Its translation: CASSGADTQYF.

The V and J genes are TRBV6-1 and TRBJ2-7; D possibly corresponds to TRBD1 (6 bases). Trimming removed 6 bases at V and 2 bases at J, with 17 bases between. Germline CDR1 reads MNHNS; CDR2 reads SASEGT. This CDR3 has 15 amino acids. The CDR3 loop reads CASSSQKAGAYEQYF. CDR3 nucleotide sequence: TGTGCCAGCAGCTCCCAGAAGGCAGGGGCCTACGAGCAGTACTTC.